This note documents a single T cell receptor (beta chain) sequence. This record comes from a study of control samples from healthy donors and cancer patients. Libraries were prepared by immunoSEQ multiplex PCR; TCRdb keeps only in-frame clonotypes and omits some of them. Here the sample spans just over 80,000 clones, nearly 90% being singletons. The V gene lost 3 bases and the J gene lost 1 base, with 13 bases spanning the gap. This CDR3 region has 16 residues. The germline CDR1 and CDR2 sequences are WNHNN and SYGVQD (reference sequence). What was sequenced was blood. The receptor comes from a man in his fifties in good health. This chain joins TRBV10-1 and TRBJ2-1, with D possibly matching TRBD1 (6 bases). The CDR3 DNA follows: TGCGCCAGCAGTGAAATTGGAACAGGGTCCTACAATGAGCAGTTCTTC. Protein product: CASSEIGTGSYNEQFF.